This T cell receptor (beta chain) was profiled in a study of response to subunit inactivated influenza vaccine. The study's findings and limits: Authors suggested each seasonal influenza vaccination recruits few new T cells.

This CDR3 comprises 13 residues. Per the germline V gene, CDR1 is GTSNPN and CDR2 is SVGIG (reference sequence). Trimming took off 0 bases at V and 6 bases at J, with 6 bases between the two ends. This clonotype was detected only a few times. The antigen remains undetermined. MiXCR, run by TCRdb on the RT-PCR reads, gives a single entry per CDR3 protein. Of hundreds of thousands of distinct CDR3 sequences listed, 15% to 17% were seen once; the top ten hold around a tenth. The TCR was taken from a man between 50 and 59 years old who received an inactivated influenza vaccine. Here the sequenced sample was PBMCs from blood, taken roughly 13 days after vaccination. The chain recombines TRBV30 with TRBJ1-6; no firm D call. The CDR3 nucleotides read TGTGCCTGGAGTGTTGGGGTTAATTCACCCCTCCACTTT. Its protein product is CAWSVGVNSPLHF.